The 21 T cell receptor beta chains listed next were all sequenced from one sample in a study of blood T cell repertoires in COVID-19. The method was immunoSEQ multiplex PCR; TCRdb's version includes in-frame clones alone and lacks a portion of them. The sample lists about 200,000 clones, 80% to 90% occurring once. Input material: PBMCs or T cells enriched from blood (not recorded which). The receptor set was obtained from a woman aged 40 to 50 with acute COVID-19.

The V gene is TRBV5-1, the J gene TRBJ1-1; D remains unclear. V was shortened by 0 bases and J by 8 bases, with 11 bases between the two germline ends. Germline V gives CDR1 SGHRS, CDR2 YFSETQ. The CDR3 has 13 residues. CDR3 residues: CASSLEPSGEAFF. Here the CDR3 DNA reads TGCGCCAGCAGCTTGGAGCCCTCGGGGGAAGCTTTCTTT.

This rearrangement joins TRBV3-1 (or the pseudogene TRBV3-2) to TRBJ1-6, with 8 positions matching TRBD1. Germline V gene lookup returns CDR1 LGHDT and CDR2 YNNKEL (reference sequence). J lost 9 bases, V lost 2 bases, and 3 bases had no gene match. The CDR3 is 14 residues long. CDR3 sequence reads: CASSQIDRGSPLHF. DNA of the CDR3: TGTGCCAGCAGCCAAATAGACAGGGGTTCACCCCTCCACTTT.

A single count supports this clone. This chain uses TRBV5-1 with TRBJ2-5, with 12 bases identical to TRBD2. This CDR3 has 16 residues. The trim removed 5 bases at V and 4 bases at J, leaving 9 bases unmatched. CDR1 and CDR2 from the germline V gene are SGHRS and YFSETQ. The CDR3 here is CASRFLAGGPGETQYF. CDR3 nucleotide sequence: TGCGCCAGCAGGTTCCTAGCGGGAGGGCCCGGAGAGACCCAGTACTTC.

This rearrangement joins TRBV30 to TRBJ2-1; D is perhaps TRBD1 (5 bases). CDR1 is GTSNPN, CDR2 SVGIG, per germline (reference sequence). This CDR3 is 11 amino acids long. Between the trimmed V and J ends, which lost 6 bases and 14 bases, there was a span of 17 bases. In DNA form, the CDR3 reads TGTGCCTGCTCTGCTAGGGGTATTAAGTTCTTC. It codes for CACSARGIKFF.

The chain carries TRBV30 and TRBJ2-7; TRBD1 agrees at 9 bases. V shed 4 bases, J shed 2 bases, and the junction held 12 bases outside the gene matches. Germline lookup yields CDR1 GTSNPN and CDR2 SVGIG (reference sequence). CDR3 length equals 16 residues. CDR3 amino acids: CAWTPPLDRGAYEQYF. CDR3 nucleotide sequence: TGTGCCTGGACCCCCCCTTTGGACAGGGGCGCCTACGAGCAGTACTTC. Complete variable domain (other parts from reference TRBV30 and TRBJ2-7): SQTIHQWPATLVQPVGSPLSLECTVEGTSNPNLYWYRQAAGRGLQLLFYSVGIGQISSEVPQNLSASRPQDRQFILSSKKLLLSDSGFYLCAWTPPLDRGAYEQYFGPGTRLTVT.

V gene TRBV3-1 (or the pseudogene TRBV3-2) combines with J gene TRBJ1-1; 10 bases align to TRBD1. Germline assignment: CDR1 LGHDT and CDR2 YNNKEL (reference sequence). V dropped 4 bases and J dropped 0; count of bases not matched to a gene: 11. CDR3 length: 18 residues. For the CDR3, the DNA is TGTGCCAGCAGCCTAAACGGGGGGACAGGGGCCATGAACACTGAAGCTTTCTTT. Amino acids: CASSLNGGTGAMNTEAFF.

This chain uses TRBV7-2 with TRBJ2-5; D is ambiguous. Trimming took off 5 bases at V and 2 bases at J, with 3 bases between the two ends. CDR1 is SGHTA, CDR2 FQGNSA, per germline. The length of the CDR3 is 11 residues. The CDR3 protein is CASSHQETQYF. In DNA form, the CDR3 reads TGTGCCAGCAGCCATCAAGAGACCCAGTACTTC.

J is TRBJ2-3 and V is TRBV4-1, with D possibly TRBD2 on 6 matching bases. The germline gives CDR1 MGHRA, CDR2 YSYEKL. The CDR3 covers 16 residues. Trimming left V 1 base short and J 9 bases short, with 20 bases between. CDR3 loop: CASSQVQTQPAGTQYF. The CDR3 nucleotides are TGCGCCAGCAGCCAAGTACAGACACAGCCGGCGGGGACGCAGTATTTT.

The rearrangement uses TRBV5-8 and TRBJ1-4, with D uncertain. Germline values: CDR1 SGHTS, CDR2 YDEGEE. The V gene lost 1 base and the J gene lost 6 bases, with 10 bases spanning the gap. This CDR3 is built from 14 residues. CDR3 protein: CASSLLGADEKLFF. DNA of the CDR3: TGTGCCAGCAGCTTGCTGGGAGCGGATGAAAAACTGTTTTTT.

This clone has more than one count but fewer than ten. The chain employs TRBV5-1 and TRBJ1-4; D gene ambiguous. V lost 3 bases, J lost 7 bases, and 19 bases lay in between. Germline values: CDR1 SGHRS, CDR2 YFSETQ. This CDR3 contains 16 residues. CDR3 DNA sequence: TGCGCCAGCAGCTCGGAGCGTGGGAGGGTAGGTGAAAAACTGTTTTTT. Protein sequence: CASSSERGRVGEKLFF.

This rearrangement joins TRBV12-5 to TRBJ1-3; D is undetermined. The CDR3 is made up of 18 amino acids. With 5 bases removed from V and 0 bases from J, the gap between germline ends came to 20 bases. Germline V gene lookup returns CDR1 LGHNT and CDR2 FRNRAP. The CDR3 here is CASGPNSWTGSSGNTIYF. CDR3 coding DNA: TGTGCTAGTGGTCCGAACTCTTGGACGGGGAGCTCTGGAAACACCATATATTTT.

The genes are TRBV15 and TRBJ2-5; maybe TRBD2 (6 bases). The CDR3 consists of 14 residues. Trimming took 9 bases from V and 4 from J, leaving 18 bases between them. From germline, CDR1 is LNHNV and CDR2 YYDKDF (reference sequence). The CDR3 here is CATAPGVLGETQYF. DNA of the CDR3: TGTGCCACAGCCCCGGGGGTGTTGGGAGAGACCCAGTACTTC. Combining the CDR3 with reference TRBV15 and TRBJ2-5 gives the whole variable domain DAMVIQNPRYQVTQFGKPVTLSCSQTLNHNVMYWYQQKSSQAPKLLFHYYDKDFNNEADTPDNFQSRRPNTSFCFLDIRSPGLGDTAMYLCATAPGVLGETQYFGPGTRLLVL.

The chain employs TRBV14 and TRBJ1-1; D not certain. This CDR3 has 13 amino acids. V was cut by 2 bases and J by 1 base, with 5 bases left in between. Germline assignment: CDR1 SGHDN and CDR2 FVKESK. This chain's CDR3 is CASSQSGNTEAFF. CDR3 in DNA: TGTGCCAGCAGCCAATCAGGGAACACTGAAGCTTTCTTT.

V and J are TRBV2 and TRBJ2-7, with 9 positions matching TRBD1. There are 17 residues in the CDR3. Trimming took 0 bases from V and 1 from J; bases not matched to a gene: 7. Per germline, CDR1 SNHLY and CDR2 FYNNEI. CDR3 sequence: CASSEAGGTGWSYEQYF. The CDR3 DNA is TGTGCCAGCAGTGAAGCTGGGGGGACAGGGTGGTCCTACGAGCAGTACTTC.

V is TRBV19 and J is TRBJ1-1; perhaps TRBD1 as D (5 bases). The germline V and J ends were trimmed by 7 bases and 4 bases, with 25 bases remaining between them. Germline lookup yields CDR1 LNHDA and CDR2 SQIVND (reference sequence). CDR3 size: 17 residues. CDR3 protein: CASTLMWGGRVSTEAFF. As DNA, the CDR3 is TGTGCCAGTACCCTTATGTGGGGTGGCAGGGTAAGCACTGAAGCTTTCTTT.

The CDR3 coding sequence is TGTGCCAGCAGCGTCCGACAGGGCAATCAGCCCCAGCATTTT. Protein product: CASSVRQGNQPQHF. The chain links TRBV7-2 to TRBJ1-5; D possibly corresponds to TRBD1 (6 bases). Trimming took off 5 bases at V and 2 bases at J, with 10 bases between the two ends. Germline-derived CDR1 and CDR2 are SGHTA and FQGNSA. The CDR3 length is 14 residues.

The genes are TRBV6-5 and TRBJ2-3, with 9 bases fitting TRBD1. Germline-derived CDR1 and CDR2 are MNHEY and SVGAGI. The CDR3 extends over 15 amino acids. Germline trimming cut 2 bases from V and 3 bases from J; bases unmatched to any gene: 3. CDR3 sequence: CASSYETGGTDTQYF. CDR3 nucleotide sequence: TGTGCCAGCAGTTACGAGACAGGGGGGACAGATACGCAGTATTTT.

For the CDR3, the DNA is TGCGCCAGCAGTGATTGGCAGGACAGGGTCACCTACGAGCAGTACTTC. The encoded protein is CASSDWQDRVTYEQYF. The chain carries TRBV10-2 and TRBJ2-7; the match to TRBD1 covers 8 bases. This CDR3 has 16 amino acids. J gave up 2 bases and V 3 bases, and 9 bases lay outside the gene matches. CDR1 is WSHSY, CDR2 SAAADI, per germline.

This sequence joins TRBV4-2 and TRBJ2-7, with 8 nucleotides matching TRBD2. With 0 bases clipped from V and 0 bases from J, the junction kept 7 bases outside the gene matches. The CDR3 has 17 residues. Per germline, CDR1 LGHNA and CDR2 YNFKEQ. In DNA, the CDR3 is TGTGCCAGCAGCCAAGAATCTGGCGGGAGGCCCTCCTACGAGCAGTACTTC. This gives the protein CASSQESGGRPSYEQYF.

The CDR3 nucleotides are TGTGCCAGCAGCTTAGGAGAGGAGAACACTGAAGCTTTCTTT. It is translated as CASSLGEENTEAFF. The gene calls are TRBV7-9 and TRBJ1-1; no clear D gene. The germline V and J ends were trimmed by 1 base and 1 base, with 7 bases remaining between them. CDR1 and CDR2 from the germline V gene are SEHNR and FQNEAQ (reference sequence). The CDR3 contains 14 residues.

This clone was found once. V is TRBV19 and J is TRBJ2-2; 9 bases are shared with TRBD2. This CDR3 spans 19 amino acids. Trimming cost V 2 bases and J 7 bases; bases outside gene matches: 17. CDR1 and CDR2 from the germline V gene are LNHDA and SQIVND (reference sequence). In DNA, the CDR3 is TGTGCCAGTAGTATACGAATATTGGCTAGCGGGACGGTCGGCGGGGAGCTGTTTTTT. It specifies CASSIRILASGTVGGELFF.